The rows below give T cell receptor beta chains drawn from one sample of a study of identical twins. TCRdb ran MiXCR on the 5' RACE reads and lists one entry per CDR3 protein. In the table there are fewer than 250,000 distinct CDR3 sequences, approximately 9% of which are singletons. Sequences were obtained from memory (CD45RO+) T cells sorted from blood. Receptors were obtained from a young woman in good health. Both conserved end residues are part of each CDR3. Each record gives: J gene, D gene, V gene, clone size, CDR3 length, CDR3 DNA, CDR3 protein. A D gene is named only where the DNA matches it firmly. A clone size is listed for some rows: how often the clone was seen (once, few, many), or a class if it is expanded.

TRBJ2-3	TRBD1	TRBV6-5	many	14	TGTGCCAGCAGTTACTCGAGGGGGCGGGATACGCAGTATTTT	CASSYSRGRDTQYF
TRBJ2-7	TRBD1	TRBV20-1	few	13	TGCAGTGCCAGGGGGCGGGTCGCCTACGAGCAGTACTTC	CSARGRVAYEQYF
TRBJ2-1	NA	TRBV20-1	NA	15	TGCAGTGCCAGGGGCCAGGGATCGAATTTGAATGAGCAGTTCTTC	CSARGQGSNLNEQFF
TRBJ2-1	TRBD1	TRBV19	few	16	TGTGCCAGTAGTGGAGCGGACAGGGGATTGTTTAATGAGCAGTTCTTC	CASSGADRGLFNEQFF
TRBJ2-3	NA	TRBV14	NA	19	TGTGCCAGCAGCCAAGGGATTCCAGGAGTGTATTTGGGCACAGATACGCAGTATTTT	CASSQGIPGVYLGTDTQYF
TRBJ1-2	NA	TRBV11-3	few	14	TGTGCCAGCAGCTTAGGTACAGCCCGCTATGGCTACACCTTC	CASSLGTARYGYTF
TRBJ1-2	NA	TRBV24-1	few	12	TGTGCCACCAGTGATTTGGGGGGTGGCTACACCTTC	CATSDLGGGYTF
TRBJ2-1	TRBD2	TRBV10-2	many	14	TGCGCCAGCAAGGGAGCGGGAGGATACAATGAGCAGTTCTTC	CASKGAGGYNEQFF
TRBJ2-1	NA	TRBV24-1	few	13	TGTGCCACCAGTGACTCGGACTACAATGAGCAGTTCTTC	CATSDSDYNEQFF
TRBJ2-2	NA	TRBV7-2	NA	14	TGTGCCAGCAGCTTAACGGGGGCCATCGGGGAGCTGTTTTTT	CASSLTGAIGELFF
TRBJ1-5	NA	TRBV12-3/TRBV12-4	few	14	TGTGCCAGCAGTTTAAGTGGACTCAATCAGCCCCAGCATTTT	CASSLSGLNQPQHF
TRBJ2-1	NA	TRBV3-1	NA	11	TGTGCCAGCAGCCAAACCAATGAGCAGTTCTTC	CASSQTNEQFF
TRBJ2-3	TRBD2	TRBV5-5	NA	13	TGTGCCAGCAGCCCGATAGCGGGAGATACGCAGTATTTT	CASSPIAGDTQYF
TRBJ1-5	NA	TRBV7-2	many	13	TGTGCCAGCAGCTCGCAACAGGATCAGCCCCAGCATTTT	CASSSQQDQPQHF
TRBJ1-2	TRBD1	TRBV5-1	NA	14	TGCGCCAGCAGCTTGGACAGGGGGCGAGAGGGCTACACCTTC	CASSLDRGREGYTF
TRBJ2-3	NA	TRBV6-2/TRBV6-3	few	12	TGTGCCAGCAGTTACACCGTTTATACGCAGTATTTT	CASSYTVYTQYF
TRBJ2-1	TRBD2	TRBV5-1	many	15	TGCGCCAGCGGATTGAGCGGGACTAGTTACAATGAGCAGTTCTTC	CASGLSGTSYNEQFF
TRBJ1-2	NA	TRBV5-1	many	14	TGCGCCAGCAGCTCCCTGGACACGAACTATGGCTACACCTTC	CASSSLDTNYGYTF
TRBJ1-4	NA	TRBV12-3/TRBV12-4	NA	15	TGTGCCAGCAGTCCAATGACGGGGCGCGAGGAAAAACTGTTTTTT	CASSPMTGREEKLFF
TRBJ1-4	TRBD1	TRBV16	many	13	TGTGCCAGTTCCCGGGACAGTAATGAAAAACTGTTTTTT	CASSRDSNEKLFF
TRBJ2-1	TRBD2	TRBV12-3/TRBV12-4	many	15	TGTGCCAGCAGTAGGACTAGCGGGGGTATCAATGAGCAGTTCTTC	CASSRTSGGINEQFF
TRBJ2-7	NA	TRBV5-1	few	13	TGCGCCAGCAGCCTGACTGCCCCCTACGAGCAGTACTTC	CASSLTAPYEQYF
TRBJ2-2	NA	TRBV19	few	13	TGTGCCAGCCGATGGGCGAACACCGGGGAGCTGTTTTTT	CASRWANTGELFF
TRBJ2-6	NA	TRBV25-1	few	11	TGTGCCAGCAGTGTGGGGGATGTCCTGACTTTC	CASSVGDVLTF
TRBJ2-3	TRBD2	TRBV5-1	few	15	TGCGCCAGCAGCTGGGGACTAGGACGCACAGATACGCAGTATTTT	CASSWGLGRTDTQYF
TRBJ2-1	TRBD1	TRBV20-1	few	14	TGCAGTGCTAACGCAGGGGGCAAAGGCAATGAGCAGTTCTTC	CSANAGGKGNEQFF
TRBJ2-1	NA	TRBV20-1	many	12	TGCAGTGCTAGTCGTGAGGGCAATGAGCAGTTCTTC	CSASREGNEQFF
TRBJ2-5	NA	TRBV5-1	NA	16	TGCGCCAGCAGCTCGGTCGGGGGATTGGGACAAGAGACCCAGTACTTC	CASSSVGGLGQETQYF
TRBJ2-1	TRBD1	TRBV5-1	few	16	TGCGCCAGCAGCTCCCCGGGACAGTCTTCCTACAATGAGCAGTTCTTC	CASSSPGQSSYNEQFF